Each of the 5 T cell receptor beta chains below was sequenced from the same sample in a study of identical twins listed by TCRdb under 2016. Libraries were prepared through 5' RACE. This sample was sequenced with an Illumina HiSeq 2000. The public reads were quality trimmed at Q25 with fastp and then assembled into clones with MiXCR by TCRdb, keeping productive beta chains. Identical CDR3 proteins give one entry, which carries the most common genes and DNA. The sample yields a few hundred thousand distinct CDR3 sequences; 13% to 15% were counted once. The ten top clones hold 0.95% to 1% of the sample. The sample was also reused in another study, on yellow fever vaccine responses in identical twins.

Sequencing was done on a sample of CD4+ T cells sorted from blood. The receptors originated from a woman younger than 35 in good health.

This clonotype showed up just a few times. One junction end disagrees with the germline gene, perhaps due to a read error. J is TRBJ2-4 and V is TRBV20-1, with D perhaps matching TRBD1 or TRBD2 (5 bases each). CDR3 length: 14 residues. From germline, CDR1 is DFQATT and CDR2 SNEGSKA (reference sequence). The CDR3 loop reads CSARGVGAKNIQYF. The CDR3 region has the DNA TGCAGTGCCAGAGGGGTGGGAGCCAAAAACATTCAGTACTTC.

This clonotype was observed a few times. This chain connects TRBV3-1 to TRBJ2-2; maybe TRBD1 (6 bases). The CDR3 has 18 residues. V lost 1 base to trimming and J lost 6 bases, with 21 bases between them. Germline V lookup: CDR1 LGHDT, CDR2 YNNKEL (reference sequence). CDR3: CASSQVSSGVKVPGELFF. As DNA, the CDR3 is TGTGCCAGCAGCCAAGTAAGCTCAGGGGTTAAGGTTCCCGGGGAGCTGTTTTTT.

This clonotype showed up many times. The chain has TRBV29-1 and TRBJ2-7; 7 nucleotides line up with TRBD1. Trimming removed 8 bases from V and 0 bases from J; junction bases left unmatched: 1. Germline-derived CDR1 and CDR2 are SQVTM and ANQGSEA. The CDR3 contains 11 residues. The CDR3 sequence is CSYRGSYEQYF. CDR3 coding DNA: TGCAGCTACAGGGGCTCCTACGAGCAGTACTTC.

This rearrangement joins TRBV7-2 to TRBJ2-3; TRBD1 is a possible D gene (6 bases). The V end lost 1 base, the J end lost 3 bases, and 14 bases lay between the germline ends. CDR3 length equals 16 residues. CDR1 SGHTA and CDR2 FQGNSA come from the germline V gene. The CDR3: CASSLGSGARTDTQYF. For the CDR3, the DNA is TGTGCCAGCAGCTTAGGGTCAGGGGCCCGTACAGATACGCAGTATTTT.

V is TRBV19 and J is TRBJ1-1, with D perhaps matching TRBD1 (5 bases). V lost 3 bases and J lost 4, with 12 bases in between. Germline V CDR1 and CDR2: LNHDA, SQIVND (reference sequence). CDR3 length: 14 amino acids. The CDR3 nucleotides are TGTGCCAGTAGTATTTTGGTCGGGGGCACTGAAGCTTTCTTT. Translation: CASSILVGGTEAFF.